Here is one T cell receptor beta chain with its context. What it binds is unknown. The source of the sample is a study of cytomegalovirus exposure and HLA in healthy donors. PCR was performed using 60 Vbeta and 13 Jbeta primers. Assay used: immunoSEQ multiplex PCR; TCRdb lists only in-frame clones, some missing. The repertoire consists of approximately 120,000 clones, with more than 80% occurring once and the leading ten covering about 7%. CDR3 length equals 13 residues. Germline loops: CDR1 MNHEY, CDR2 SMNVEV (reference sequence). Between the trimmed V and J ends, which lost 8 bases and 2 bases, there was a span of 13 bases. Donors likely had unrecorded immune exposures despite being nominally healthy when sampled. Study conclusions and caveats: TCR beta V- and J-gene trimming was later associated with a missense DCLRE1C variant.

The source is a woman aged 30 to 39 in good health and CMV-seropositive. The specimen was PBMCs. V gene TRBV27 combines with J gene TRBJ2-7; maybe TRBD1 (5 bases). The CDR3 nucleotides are TGTGCCAGCCTGGGGCTCTCAACCTACGAGCAGTACTTC. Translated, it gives CASLGLSTYEQYF.